The 18 T cell receptor beta chains in this list originate from one sample, sequenced in a study of blood T cells in healthy people across ages. A second PCR of 7 to 11 cycles used a sample-barcoded 5' primer and a J-beta primer mix. TCRdb independently ran MiXCR on the 5' RACE reads; one entry per CDR3 protein. The repertoire consists of 1,100,000 or so distinct CDR3 sequences, with around 43% occurring once and the leading ten covering over 15%. Sequencing input: blood. The source of these receptors is an older woman in good health.

The chain couples TRBV7-9 to TRBJ1-5; D remains ambiguous. The CDR3 sequence is 16 residues long. Trimming removed 3 bases from V and 2 bases from J, with 14 bases in between. CDR1 and CDR2 (germline): SEHNR, FQNEAQ (reference sequence). The CDR3 DNA reads TGTGCCAGCAGCTTTTTCAGCAATAGGGGCAATCAGCCCCAGCATTTT. Amino acids: CASSFFSNRGNQPQHF.

The CDR3 region is CASSVRDGWGDEQYF. CDR3 sequence (DNA): TGTGCCAGCAGTGTTCGGGACGGATGGGGCGACGAGCAGTACTTC. This chain joins TRBV6-1 and TRBJ2-4, with D perhaps assigned TRBD1 or TRBD2 (5 bases each). The J call could be wrong; TRBJ2-7 is a better fit for the DNA end. CDR1 is MNHNS and CDR2 is SASEGT in the germline V gene. This CDR3 has 15 residues.

V usage is TRBV20-1 and J usage is TRBJ2-7; D is ambiguous. Per germline, CDR1 DFQATT and CDR2 SNEGSKA (reference sequence). Deletions cut 1 base from V and 6 bases from J, with 13 bases between. The CDR3 runs 13 residues. CDR3 region: CSARVGRFCEQYF. The CDR3 DNA follows: TGCAGTGCTAGAGTGGGTCGCTTCTGCGAGCAGTACTTC.

The chain joins TRBV15 to TRBJ2-1; D is possibly TRBD1 or TRBD2 (5 bases each). There are 15 residues in the CDR3. V lost 0 bases and J lost 3, with 9 bases in between. Germline CDR1 and CDR2: LNHNV and YYDKDF (reference sequence). CDR3 nucleotide sequence: TGTGCCACCAGCAGAGAGGGGGTCCTCTACAATGAGCAGTTCTTC. It yields the protein CATSREGVLYNEQFF. Drawing the rest from reference TRBV15 and TRBJ2-1, the complete variable domain is DAMVIQNPRYQVTQFGKPVTLSCSQTLNHNVMYWYQQKSSQAPKLLFHYYDKDFNNEADTPDNFQSRRPNTSFCFLDIRSPGLGDTAMYLCATSREGVLYNEQFFGPGTRLTVL.

In its sample, this clonotype was seen a few times. V usage is TRBV29-1 and J usage is TRBJ2-7, with TRBD2 matching over 8 bases. The germline gives CDR1 SQVTM, CDR2 ANQGSEA. Trimming cost V 5 bases and J 7 bases; bases outside gene matches: 7. This CDR3 has 12 residues. CDR3 loop: CSVSGGHREQYF. The CDR3 coding sequence is TGCAGCGTTAGCGGGGGCCATCGTGAGCAGTACTTC.

The rearrangement joins TRBV12-3 or TRBV12-4 to TRBJ2-1; no definite D call. V was clipped by 2 bases and J by 13 bases, with 18 bases between them. The CDR3 spans 14 residues. CDR3 sequence reads: CASSLSFNQETQFF. The CDR3 DNA follows: TGTGCCAGCAGTTTATCTTTCAACCAAGAGACCCAGTTCTTC.

J is TRBJ2-1 and V is TRBV12-3 or TRBV12-4; perhaps D is TRBD1 or TRBD2 (5 bases each). Trimming took off 10 bases at V and 6 bases at J, with 22 bases between the two ends. The CDR3 runs 15 residues. The CDR3 DNA reads TGTGCCAACAGGAACTCCCGAGTGAGGGGCAATGAGCAGTTCTTC. This translates into CANRNSRVRGNEQFF.

J is TRBJ2-1 and V is TRBV29-1; TRBD2 matches at 15 bases. Trimming cost V 6 bases and J 1 base; bases outside gene matches: 4. Germline V gene sequence: CDR1 SQVTM, CDR2 ANQGSEA. The CDR3 covers 16 residues. CDR3 residues: CSVEGLAGGSYNEQFF. The CDR3 DNA reads as TGCAGCGTAGAGGGACTAGCGGGAGGTTCCTACAATGAGCAGTTCTTC.

This rearrangement joins TRBV29-1 to TRBJ2-3; the D gene is possibly TRBD2 (7 bases). This CDR3 has 13 residues. Germline V gene data show CDR1 as SQVTM and CDR2 as ANQGSEA. The ends were cut back, 3 bases at V and 2 bases at J, with 9 bases in the middle. The CDR3 sequence is CSVEGGHTDTQYF. The DNA for the CDR3 is TGCAGCGTTGAGGGGGGGCACACAGATACGCAGTATTTT.

In this sample, this clonotype turned up once. The J gene is TRBJ2-1, the V gene TRBV7-6; D gene uncertain. Germline-derived CDR1 and CDR2 are SGHVS and FNYEAQ. The CDR3 sequence is 15 residues long. V was shortened by 5 bases and J by 3 bases, with 14 bases between the two germline ends. CDR3 coding DNA: TGTGCCAGCAGCCAGGAAGGGCAGAGCTACAATGAGCAGTTCTTC. Translating gives CASSQEGQSYNEQFF.

The CDR3 spells CASSSWASGRIYEQYF. DNA for the CDR3: TGTGCCAGCAGTTCCTGGGCCAGCGGGAGGATCTACGAGCAGTACTTC. J is TRBJ2-7 and V is TRBV12-3 or TRBV12-4; 9 bases line up with TRBD2. This CDR3 has 16 residues. The V segment lost 4 bases and the J segment 3 bases; nucleotides outside the gene matches: 10.

Note on this clonotype: One junction end disagrees with the germline gene, perhaps due to a read error. The chain uses TRBV20-1 and TRBJ2-1; no clear D. The CDR3 sequence is 13 residues long. In germline, CDR1 is DFQATT, CDR2 SNEGSKA (reference sequence). This CDR3 reads CSAPQILGDEHFF. The DNA for the CDR3 is TGCAGTGCTCCCCAGATCTTGGGTGATGAGCACTTCTTC.

Here the CDR3 DNA reads TGCAGTGCTAGGAAAGGAGACCCCTACAATGAGCAGTACTTC. This encodes CSARKGDPYNEQYF. This rearrangement joins TRBV20-1 to TRBJ2-4; the D is unclear. The CDR3 loop spans 14 amino acids. In germline, CDR1 is DFQATT, CDR2 SNEGSKA (reference sequence). Trimming shortened V by 3 bases and J by 13 bases, and 22 bases separated the two germline ends.

The V gene is TRBV4-1, the J gene TRBJ1-2; D call uncertain. Per the germline V gene, CDR1 is MGHRA and CDR2 is YSYEKL. Trimming removed 1 base at V and 8 bases at J, with 14 bases between. This CDR3 has 14 amino acids. The CDR3 spells CASSQGAQTGGYTF. The CDR3 DNA follows: TGCGCCAGCAGCCAAGGGGCTCAAACGGGAGGCTACACCTTC.

The chain employs TRBV2 and TRBJ2-5, with 11 bases that match TRBD1. The DNA end is more similar to TRBJ2-7, so the J call may be wrong. There are 14 residues in the CDR3. The germline V gene encodes CDR1 SNHLY and CDR2 FYNNEI. CDR3 nucleotides: TGTGCCAGCAGCTACCGGGACAGGGGGGGCGAGCAGTACTTC. Protein product: CASSYRDRGGEQYF.

The J gene is TRBJ1-1, the V gene TRBV5-1, with D possibly TRBD1 on 5 matching bases. Trimming removed 3 bases at V and 1 base at J, with 10 bases between. There are 14 residues in the CDR3. Germline CDR1 reads SGHRS; CDR2 reads YFSETQ. The CDR3, as DNA: TGCGCCAGCAGCTCATCGACAGCGAACACTGAAGCTTTCTTT. Translation: CASSSSTANTEAFF. Supplemented by reference TRBV5-1 and TRBJ1-1, the full variable domain reads KAGVTQTPRYLIKTRGQQVTLSCSPISGHRSVSWYQQTPGQGLQFLFEYFSETQRNKGNFPGRFSGRQFSNSRSEMNVSTLELGDSALYLCASSSSTANTEAFFGQGTRLTVV.

This chain joins TRBV3-1 and TRBJ2-3, with 7 bases that match TRBD1. Germline values: CDR1 LGHDT, CDR2 YNNKEL (reference sequence). The trim removed 6 bases at V and 9 bases at J, leaving 15 bases unmatched. The CDR3 extends over 15 amino acids. This CDR3 is CASSYQGQELWTQYF. CDR3 nucleotide sequence: TGTGCCAGCAGTTATCAAGGACAGGAACTTTGGACGCAGTATTTT.

The chain uses TRBV19 and TRBJ2-3; D uncertain. V was shortened by 1 base and J by 6 bases, with 14 bases between the two germline ends. The CDR3 has 15 residues. Germline assignment: CDR1 LNHDA and CDR2 SQIVND (reference sequence). The CDR3 DNA follows: TGTGCCAGTAGTATAGTTGCGGCGCGCTCGGATACGCAGTATTTT. This sequence encodes CASSIVAARSDTQYF. The whole variable domain, filled in from reference TRBV19 and TRBJ2-3, reads DGGITQSPKYLFRKEGQNVTLSCEQNLNHDAMYWYRQDPGQGLRLIYYSQIVNDFQKGDIAEGYSVSREKKESFPLTVTSAQKNPTAFYLCASSIVAARSDTQYFGPGTRLTVL.